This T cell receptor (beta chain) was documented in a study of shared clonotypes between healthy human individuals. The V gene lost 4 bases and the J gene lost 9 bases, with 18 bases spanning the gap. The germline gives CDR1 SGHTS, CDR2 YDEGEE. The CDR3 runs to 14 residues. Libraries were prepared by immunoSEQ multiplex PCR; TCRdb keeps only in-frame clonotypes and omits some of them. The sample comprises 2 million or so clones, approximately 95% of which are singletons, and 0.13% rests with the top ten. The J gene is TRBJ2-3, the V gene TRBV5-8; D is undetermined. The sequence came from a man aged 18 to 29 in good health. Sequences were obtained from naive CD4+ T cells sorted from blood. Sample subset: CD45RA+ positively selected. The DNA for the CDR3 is TGTGCCAGCAGCGTCCGACTGGGTTTCGGCACGCAGTATTTT. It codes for CASSVRLGFGTQYF.